This T cell receptor (beta chain) appears in the sequencing data of a study of cytomegalovirus exposure and HLA in healthy donors. Regarding the study as a whole: For TCR beta chains, V- and J-gene trimming was later linked to a missense DCLRE1C variant. Indistinguishable V segments such as TRBV6-2 and TRBV6-3 were excluded. Through in vitro validation, a few CMV-associated chains were shown to be specific for CMV antigens.

As concerns this clone: Antigen unknown.

Vbeta (60) and Jbeta (13) primers were used in the PCR. Here immunoSEQ multiplex PCR was the method, and the copy in TCRdb shows in-frame clones only, minus some. The table has 150,000 or so clones, over 65% seen once; the top ten hold about 4.3%. The CDR3 spans 14 residues. Trimming cost V 2 bases and J 11 bases; bases outside gene matches: 9. The V gene's germline CDR1 is MNHNY and CDR2 SVGAGI (reference sequence). The origin of this receptor is a man between 18 and 35 years old in good health and CMV-seropositive. The chain has TRBV6-6 and TRBJ2-4; 7 bases map to TRBD1. The sample comprised PBMCs. CDR3 nucleotide sequence: TGTGCCAGCAGTTACGTTCAGCCAGGGGGTGTTCAGTACTTC. As protein: CASSYVQPGGVQYF.